This entry lists 18 T cell receptor beta chains sequenced from one sample in a study of shared clonotypes between healthy human individuals. The repertoire was sequenced with immunoSEQ multiplex PCR; TCRdb's copy has only in-frame clones and lacks some. This sample has roughly 760,000 clones; around 72% occur once, and the top ten carry 1.5% to 2%. The sequenced material came from memory CD4+ T cells sorted from blood. Subset reported: CD45RA-negative fraction. All receptors come from a young woman in good health.

This sequence joins TRBV27 and TRBJ2-3; 8 bases match TRBD2. The V segment lost 5 bases and the J segment 1 base; nucleotides outside the gene matches: 5. This CDR3 spans 15 amino acids. Germline V lookup: CDR1 MNHEY, CDR2 SMNVEV (reference sequence). CDR3 DNA sequence: TGTGCCAGCAGTCCCGGACTAGCCGGCACAGATACGCAGTATTTT. Protein sequence: CASSPGLAGTDTQYF.

V and J are TRBV7-9 and TRBJ1-4; D is undetermined. The CDR3 contains 11 residues. Germline V CDR1 and CDR2: SEHNR, FQNEAQ (reference sequence). Trimming took 5 bases from V and 8 from J, leaving 6 bases between them. The CDR3 nucleotides are TGTGCCAGCAGCCACGGGGAAAAACTGTTTTTT. Translation: CASSHGEKLFF. Variable domain in full (rest from reference TRBV7-9 and TRBJ1-4): DTGVSQNPRHKITKRGQNVTFRCDPISEHNRLYWYRQTLGQGPEFLTYFQNEAQLEKSRLLSDRFSAERPKGSFSTLEIQRTEQGDSAMYLCASSHGEKLFFGSGTQLSVL.

The rearrangement uses TRBV5-1 and TRBJ2-7, with 10 bases identical to TRBD2. The CDR3 is 14 residues long. V was clipped by 4 bases and J by 12 bases; unmatched bases: 13. Germline CDR1 SGHRS, CDR2 YFSETQ. The CDR3 DNA reads as TGCGCCAGCAGCCCCGCCACTAGCGGGGAGCGTTGGTACTTC. Translation gives CASSPATSGERWYF.

V is TRBV18 and J is TRBJ1-4; TRBD1 is a possible D gene (5 bases). This CDR3 region has 15 residues. Between the trimmed V and J ends, which lost 6 bases and 5 bases, there was a span of 16 bases. Per germline, CDR1 KGHSH and CDR2 LQKENI. The CDR3: CASSPQGGENEKLFF. The DNA for the CDR3 is TGTGCCAGCTCCCCTCAGGGAGGAGAGAATGAAAAACTGTTTTTT. Complete variable domain (other parts from reference TRBV18 and TRBJ1-4): NAGVMQNPRHLVRRRGQEARLRCSPMKGHSHVYWYRQLPEEGLKFMVYLQKENIIDESGMPKERFSAEFPKEGPSILRIQQVVRGDSAAYFCASSPQGGENEKLFFGSGTQLSVL.

The V and J genes are TRBV6-1 and TRBJ2-7, with TRBD2 matching 7 bases. Germline lookup yields CDR1 MNHNS and CDR2 SASEGT. Unmatched junction bases numbered 9, after V lost 4 bases and J lost 6 bases. This CDR3 comprises 14 residues. The CDR3: CASSGDYDRGEQYF. CDR3 nucleotide sequence: TGTGCCAGCAGTGGGGACTACGATCGGGGCGAGCAGTACTTC.

The chain has TRBV11-3 and TRBJ2-5; 7 positions match TRBD2. Per the germline V gene, CDR1 is SGHNT and CDR2 is YENEEA. Trimming cost V 5 bases and J 1 base; bases outside gene matches: 10. The CDR3 is made up of 16 amino acids. The CDR3 sequence is CASSPSGGRGQETQYF. The CDR3 DNA reads TGTGCCAGCAGCCCATCGGGGGGTCGGGGCCAAGAGACCCAGTACTTC. The whole variable domain, filled in from reference TRBV11-3 and TRBJ2-5, reads EAGVVQSPRYKIIEKKQPVAFWCNPISGHNTLYWYLQNLGQGPELLIRYENEEAVDDSQLPKDRFSAERLKGVDSTLKIQPAELGDSAVYLCASSPSGGRGQETQYFGPGTRLLVL.

The V gene is TRBV6-6, the J gene TRBJ1-2, with 10 bases identical to TRBD1. Germline CDR1 is MNHNY and CDR2 is SVGAGI (reference sequence). Unmatched junction bases numbered 5, after V lost 6 bases and J lost 7 bases. The CDR3 runs 13 residues. CDR3 sequence: CASSRQGAGGYTF. DNA for the CDR3: TGTGCCAGCAGCCGACAGGGGGCGGGTGGCTACACCTTC.

On this clone itself: This may be a read error, as it is one base from a much larger clone. The sample contains more than one DNA sequence encoding this CDR3. The chain carries TRBV4-1 and TRBJ1-5, with unresolved D. The germline V gene has CDR1 MGHRA and CDR2 YSYEKL. V lost 4 bases and J lost 4, with 5 bases in between. This CDR3 is built from 12 residues. The CDR3 nucleotides read TGCGCCAGCAGCCTCCCAAATCAGCCCCAGCATTTT. Encoded protein: CASSLPNQPQHF.

J is TRBJ1-1 and V is TRBV5-1, with TRBD1 matching over 12 bases. V lost 3 bases to trimming and J lost 4 bases; unmatched junction nucleotides: 4. Germline V CDR1 and CDR2: SGHRS, YFSETQ. This CDR3 contains 15 residues. The CDR3, as DNA: TGCGCCAGCAGCTCGGGACAGGGGGCCTTCACTGAAGCTTTCTTT. This codes for CASSSGQGAFTEAFF.

This clone was seen only a few times. The same CDR3 is also encoded by other DNA sequences in this sample. This rearrangement joins TRBV5-4 to TRBJ1-5; no reliable D call. Per germline, CDR1 SGHNT and CDR2 YYREEE (reference sequence). The CDR3 contains 13 residues. V was shortened by 3 bases and J by 1 base, with 5 bases between the two germline ends. The CDR3 nucleotides are TGTGCCAGCAGCTCTGACAGCAATCAGCCCCAGCATTTT. Its protein product is CASSSDSNQPQHF.

The V gene is TRBV7-8, the J gene TRBJ2-7; 7 nucleotides agree with TRBD1. The V gene end was trimmed by 4 bases and the J gene end by 4 bases; junction bases not matched to a gene: 4. The CDR3 runs 13 residues. Germline loops: CDR1 SGHVS, CDR2 FQNEAQ. The CDR3 nucleotides are TGTGCCAGCAGCTGGCAACAGGGGTACGAGCAGTACTTC. It encodes CASSWQQGYEQYF.

This clone has just a few counts. The rearrangement joins TRBV28 to TRBJ2-7, with 10 positions matching TRBD1. This CDR3 spans 16 amino acids. J lost 7 bases, V lost 3 bases, and 12 bases had no gene match. CDR1 is MDHEN and CDR2 is SYDVKM in the germline V gene. The CDR3 DNA reads as TGTGCCAGCAGTTTCTTCGACAGGGGGCTCCTACTTGAGCAGTACTTC. Protein: CASSFFDRGLLLEQYF.

For this clone: This sample also contains other DNA sequences that code for the same CDR3. The J gene is TRBJ2-5, the V gene TRBV27; TRBD1 agrees at 9 bases. J was trimmed by 4 bases and V by 6 bases; bases with no gene match: 6. The CDR3 contains 14 residues. From germline, CDR1 is MNHEY and CDR2 SMNVEV (reference sequence). CDR3 DNA sequence: TGTGCCAGCAGAAGAGACAGGGGGTTAGAGACCCAGTACTTC. Residues: CASRRDRGLETQYF.

V is TRBV7-2 and J is TRBJ2-7, with D possibly being TRBD2 (6 bases). CDR1 SGHTA and CDR2 FQGNSA come from the germline V gene. The V gene lost 4 bases and the J gene lost 3 bases, with 13 bases spanning the gap. The CDR3 is made up of 14 amino acids. The CDR3 coding sequence is TGTGCCAGCAGCTCACGTCCGGACTACTACGAGCAGTACTTC. Translation: CASSSRPDYYEQYF.

This sequence joins TRBV7-6 and TRBJ2-1, with 12 nucleotides matching TRBD2. From germline, CDR1 is SGHVS and CDR2 FNYEAQ. The J segment lost 0 bases and the V segment lost 3 bases, leaving 3 bases of the junction unmatched. CDR3 length equals 17 residues. The CDR3 is CASSLLAGGSSYNEQFF. CDR3 in DNA: TGTGCCAGCAGCTTGCTAGCGGGAGGGAGCTCCTACAATGAGCAGTTCTTC.

This clone was seen a handful of times. The chain joins TRBV7-9 to TRBJ1-2; a possible D gene is TRBD1 (6 bases). V lost 8 bases to trimming and J lost 6 bases, with 13 bases between them. CDR1 is SEHNR and CDR2 is FQNEAQ in the germline V gene (reference sequence). The CDR3 covers 12 residues. DNA for the CDR3: TGTGCCAGCTCAGCAGGGGTCGATGGCTACACCTTC. This encodes CASSAGVDGYTF.

The chain uses TRBV28 and TRBJ1-6; D is unresolved. Germline lookup yields CDR1 MDHEN and CDR2 SYDVKM. The CDR3 spans 14 residues. Trimming took off 8 bases at V and 6 bases at J, with 14 bases between the two ends. As DNA, the CDR3 is TGTGCCAGCGACCCCGCGAACCTTAATTCACCCCTCCACTTT. Its translation: CASDPANLNSPLHF.

This chain connects TRBV19 to TRBJ2-1; 10 bases fit TRBD1. CDR3 length: 15 residues. The germline gives CDR1 LNHDA, CDR2 SQIVND (reference sequence). V lost 6 bases, J lost 7 bases, and 9 bases stayed unmatched. CDR3 DNA: TGTGCCAGTAGACCGGGACAGGGGTCTTTTAATGAGCAGTTCTTC. Protein sequence: CASRPGQGSFNEQFF. Supplemented by reference TRBV19 and TRBJ2-1, the full variable domain reads DGGITQSPKYLFRKEGQNVTLSCEQNLNHDAMYWYRQDPGQGLRLIYYSQIVNDFQKGDIAEGYSVSREKKESFPLTVTSAQKNPTAFYLCASRPGQGSFNEQFFGPGTRLTVL.